A single T cell receptor (beta chain) is shown here with its context. What this receptor recognizes is not known. No base-level quality is on record; no much larger clone is a single base apart. These data originate in a study of blood T cell repertoires in COVID-19 (TCRdb year 2020). With regard to the full study: The collaborator samples originated in the United States, Italy and Spain and spanned the acute and convalescent phases of COVID-19. The prospective study material was composed of cDNA or gDNA derived from T cells, B-cell-depleted T cells, or PBMCs. Subjects who had been exposed to COVID-19, were actively infected with it, or had recovered from it provided the deeply sampled blood TCRbeta repertoires that made up the dataset. A freely available public database, intended as a resource for researchers studying the immune response to SARS-CoV-2, is where the repertoires were released. Samples came from the ongoing ImmuneRACE study (first 160 participants) plus 1,254 subjects from 6 global collaborators. Nearly every sample came with metadata listing a de-identified subject ID, COVID-19 status, age in years and sex. Where available, HLA class I and class II types were obtained from metadata supplied by the sample provider rather than from assay-based typing.

TCRbeta CDR3 regions were amplified from genomic DNA by means of the immunoSEQ Assay, a bias-controlled multiplex PCR. The original methods were these. The number of nucleated cells in each sample was estimated by amplification of reference gene primers within the assay. To quantify the absolute abundance of each unique TCRbeta CDR3 rearrangement, sequence reads were collapsed and filtered. For each sample, productive Simpson clonality was calculated by taking the square root of Simpson's diversity index across productive rearrangements. Sourced from immuneACCESS, this table was stored by TCRdb with only in-frame sequences that have V and J called. A share of the clones is absent; for the studies checked, an unresolved V gene accounts for under half, and the remainder has no known explanation. V and J calls and clone size come straight from that table; D and trimming were deduced from the DNA. Counted in this sample were 60,000 or so clones; roughly 91% of them appeared once. The biggest ten clones account for 1.5% to 2% of the sample.

Each collaborating institution followed its own protocols to collect whole blood in K2EDTA tubes. Collaborator samples were shipped for TCRbeta analysis as frozen whole blood, isolated PBMCs, or DNA extracted from either sample type. General conclusions and limits of the study: Clinical and demographic metadata were provided uncurated, with the amount varying by source and participant.

Sequenced material: peripheral blood. The source of this sequence is a human donor in a cohort sampled during active COVID-19.

The CDR3 corresponds to CASSASKTPGNTIYF. The base sequence is TGTGCCAGCTCGGCATCCAAGACACCAGGAAACACCATATATTTT. This sequence uses TRBV18 and TRBJ1-3, with the D gene not confidently named. The germline V gene encodes CDR1 KGHSH and CDR2 LQKENI. The cysteine opens and the phenylalanine closes a CDR3 of 15 amino acids. This entry keeps only the CDR3 DNA: 45 bases, framed from base 1. V is reduced by 6 bases and J by 4 bases, leaving a spacing of 16 bases between them.